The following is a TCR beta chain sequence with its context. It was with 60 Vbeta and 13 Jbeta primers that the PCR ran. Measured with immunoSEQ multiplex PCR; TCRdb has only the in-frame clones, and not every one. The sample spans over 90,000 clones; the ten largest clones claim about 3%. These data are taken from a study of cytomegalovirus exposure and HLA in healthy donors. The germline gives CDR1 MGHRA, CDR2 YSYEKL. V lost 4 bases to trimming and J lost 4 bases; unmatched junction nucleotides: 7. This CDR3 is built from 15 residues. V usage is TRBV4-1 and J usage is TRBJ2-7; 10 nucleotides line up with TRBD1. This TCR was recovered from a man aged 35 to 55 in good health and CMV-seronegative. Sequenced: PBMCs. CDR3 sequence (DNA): TGCGCCAGCAGCCCACGGGACAGGGGTTCGTACGAGCAGTACTTC. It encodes CASSPRDRGSYEQYF.